The 3 T cell receptor beta chains listed next were all sequenced from one sample in a study of cytomegalovirus exposure and HLA in healthy donors. It was with 60 Vbeta and 13 Jbeta primers that the PCR ran. Profiling relied on immunoSEQ multiplex PCR, and the TCRdb table lists in-frame clones only, not all of them. Here the sample spans more than 100,000 clones, about 60% being singletons. Input material: PBMCs. Every receptor here comes from a middle-aged man in good health and CMV-seropositive.

This chain connects TRBV5-1 to TRBJ1-3; TRBD1 might be the D (6 bases). Germline V gene data show CDR1 as SGHRS and CDR2 as YFSETQ. The V gene lost 0 bases and the J gene lost 4 bases, with 11 bases spanning the gap. The CDR3 has 15 amino acids. The CDR3 here is CASSLGTVPGNTIYF. The CDR3 bases are TGCGCCAGCAGCTTGGGGACAGTCCCGGGAAACACCATATATTTT.

The chain couples TRBV7-2 to TRBJ2-3, with D perhaps TRBD2 (5 bases). Germline V gene lookup returns CDR1 SGHTA and CDR2 FQGNSA. The CDR3 has 16 amino acids. The V and J ends lost 5 bases and 6 bases respectively, with 21 bases between them. This CDR3 reads CASSRGGSEGADTQYF. CDR3 sequence (DNA): TGTGCCAGCAGCCGGGGTGGTAGCGAAGGCGCGGATACGCAGTATTTT.

The rearrangement uses TRBV5-1 and TRBJ2-3; D is undetermined. This CDR3 is built from 15 residues. The germline gives CDR1 SGHRS, CDR2 YFSETQ. V shed 2 bases and J shed 4 bases, with 14 bases lying between them. The CDR3 loop is CASSFLSVSPDTQYF. For the CDR3, the DNA is TGCGCCAGCAGCTTTCTCAGCGTCTCCCCAGATACGCAGTATTTT.